This T cell receptor (beta chain) was profiled in a study of tissue T cells after allogeneic stem cell transplantation. Whole-study results and caveats: Shared clones across patients were few; motif clustering revealed tissue-specific shared signatures.

Here immunoSEQ multiplex PCR was the method, and the copy in TCRdb shows in-frame clones only, minus some. The data show approximately 1,200 clones, approximately 60% seen once. CDR1 is NSQYPW, CDR2 LRSPGD, per germline (reference sequence). This CDR3 region has 17 residues. Trimming took off 0 bases at V and 3 bases at J, with 14 bases between the two ends. Concerning this clone itself: The target antigen is unknown. Germline and genes: mouse. The read gets to within 1 residue of the CDR3 end, and the germline J gene fills in the rest.

The source of this sequence is a female BALB/c mouse in good health. The MHC haplotype of this mouse line is H2-d. Sequenced: skin. This chain uses TRBV1 with TRBJ1-4; D might be TRBD1 (6 bases). The CDR3 here is CTCSAEGGRVTNERLFF. The sequenced part of the CDR3 DNA is TGCACCTGCAGTGCAGAAGGGGGGCGCGTAACCAACGAAAGATTATTT.